This TCR beta chain emerged from a study of OX40 agonist ivuxolimab in advanced cancers. Study information: At doses from 0.01 to 10 mg/kg, patients were given intravenous ivuxolimab every 2 weeks. Prior anti-PD-1, anti-PD-L1 or anti-CTLA-4 therapy was allowed; more than 30% had some.

Losses at the gene ends were 6 bases for V and 11 bases for J; bases not matched to a gene: 13. The CDR3 spans 13 residues. Germline V gene lookup returns CDR1 SQVTM and CDR2 ANQGSEA. Study conclusions and caveats: There was clonal expansion of CD4+ and CD8+ blood T cells by week 6 at 0.1 to 3.0 mg/kg. CD8+ T cells (on average) carried more expanded clones than CD4+ T cells.

As concerns this clone: Antigen unknown.

Some clones are missing from TCRdb's copy, which holds only in-frame ones; the method was immunoSEQ multiplex PCR. The data show approximately 90,000 clones, roughly 89% seen once. V usage is TRBV29-1 and J usage is TRBJ1-1; 9 positions match TRBD1. The sample in question was CD4+ or CD8+ T cells sorted from blood, obtained in a trial of the OX40 agonist ivuxolimab. The TCR was taken from an adult with an advanced solid tumor such as melanoma, head and neck, liver or kidney cancer. As DNA, the CDR3 is TGCAGCGTAAATACAGGGGGCCCCTATCGGGCTTTCTTT. Protein sequence: CSVNTGGPYRAFF.